This T cell receptor (beta chain) was profiled in a study of T-cell memory formation after mild COVID-19. Germline CDR1 reads SGHVS; CDR2 reads FNYEAQ. The V gene lost 4 bases and the J gene lost 1 base, with 14 bases spanning the gap. The CDR3 totals 15 residues. Each CDR3 protein gets one entry after TCRdb re-called the 5' RACE reads with MiXCR. Of about 270,000 distinct CDR3 sequences listed, over 15% are singletons. The J gene is TRBJ2-7, the V gene TRBV7-6; D may be TRBD2 (6 bases). This TCR derives from a man younger than 30 who had mild COVID-19 (a few samples of this study predate the infection). Cell type and time point are not known. The sequenced sample consisted of PBMCs or a T cell subset sorted from them (not recorded which). The CDR3 DNA sequence: TGTGCCAGCAGCTCATCACCGGGACTTTCCTACGAGCAGTACTTC. Translating gives CASSSSPGLSYEQYF.